What follows are 12 T cell receptor beta chains derived from one specimen sequenced in a study of blood T cell repertoires in COVID-19. The repertoire was sequenced with immunoSEQ multiplex PCR; TCRdb's copy has only in-frame clones and lacks some. The data contain some 65,000 clones, around three quarters of them singletons. What was sequenced was peripheral blood. These receptors originate from a human donor in a cohort sampled during active COVID-19.

This clone showed up just a few times. The gene calls are TRBV27 and TRBJ2-7, with 10 bases fitting TRBD1. The CDR3 consists of 14 residues. J gave up 7 bases and V 8 bases, and 11 bases lay outside the gene matches. The V gene's germline CDR1 is MNHEY and CDR2 SMNVEV (reference sequence). In DNA, the CDR3 is TGTGCCAGCTCCAGCGGGACAGGGGCGGGGGAGCAGTACTTC. Its protein product is CASSSGTGAGEQYF.

This chain joins TRBV5-1 and TRBJ1-5, with D tentatively TRBD1 (5 bases). CDR1 is SGHRS, CDR2 YFSETQ, per germline. CDR3 length: 15 amino acids. Trimming cost V 1 base and J 1 base, with 9 bases left between them. CDR3 bases: TGCGCCAGCAGCTTGTGGGGGGACAGCAATCAGCCCCAGCATTTT. This encodes CASSLWGDSNQPQHF. The variable domain in full, with the rest retrieved from reference TRBV5-1 and TRBJ1-5, is KAGVTQTPRYLIKTRGQQVTLSCSPISGHRSVSWYQQTPGQGLQFLFEYFSETQRNKGNFPGRFSGRQFSNSRSEMNVSTLELGDSALYLCASSLWGDSNQPQHFGDGTRLSIL.

This chain links TRBV11-2 with TRBJ2-1, with 8 bases aligning to TRBD2. The V segment lost 3 bases and the J segment 0 bases; nucleotides outside the gene matches: 4. Germline loops: CDR1 SGHAT, CDR2 FQNNGV. The CDR3 contains 16 residues. Here the CDR3 reads CASSFRAGVSYNEQFF. Written as DNA, the CDR3 is TGTGCCAGCAGCTTCCGAGCGGGGGTCTCCTACAATGAGCAGTTCTTC. The full variable domain, rest sourced from reference TRBV11-2 and TRBJ2-1, is EAGVAQSPRYKIIEKRQSVAFWCNPISGHATLYWYQQILGQGPKLLIQFQNNGVVDDSQLPKDRFSAERLKGVDSTLKIQPAKLEDSAVYLCASSFRAGVSYNEQFFGPGTRLTVL.

The chain carries TRBV20-1 and TRBJ1-6, with no clear D. CDR1 and CDR2 from the germline V gene are DFQATT and SNEGSKA (reference sequence). The CDR3 extends over 17 amino acids. The V and J ends lost 3 bases and 8 bases respectively, with 23 bases between them. CDR3 DNA sequence: TGCAGTGCTAGTTCCGTGGGTTCGGCCCGGAGGGATTCACCCCTCCACTTT. Translated, it gives CSASSVGSARRDSPLHF.

The rearrangement joins TRBV28 to TRBJ2-6, with a tentative D call TRBD1 (6 bases). With 6 bases removed from V and 2 bases from J, the gap between germline ends came to 8 bases. This CDR3 is 14 amino acids long. CDR1 MDHEN and CDR2 SYDVKM come from the germline V gene. CDR3 residues: CASRTGTGANVLTF. Written as DNA, the CDR3 is TGTGCCAGCAGAACAGGGACTGGGGCCAACGTCCTGACTTTC.

This chain links TRBV9 with TRBJ1-1, with D hard to call. Germline V gives CDR1 SGDLS, CDR2 YYNGEE. The CDR3 sequence is 13 residues long. The V end was cut by 3 bases, the J end by 5 bases, with 11 bases between. CDR3 bases: TGTGCCAGCAGCGCGGGAGGGAGGACTGAAGCTTTCTTT. This translates into CASSAGGRTEAFF.

V is TRBV5-5 and J is TRBJ1-5, with 9 bases fitting TRBD1. Germline CDR1 reads SGHKS; CDR2 reads YYEKEE (reference sequence). This CDR3 has 19 residues. After removal of 3 bases from V and 0 bases from J, the junction contained 13 bases not matched to a gene. The CDR3: CASSSYPGQGEYSNQPQHF. CDR3 DNA sequence: TGTGCCAGCAGCTCCTATCCGGGACAGGGAGAGTATAGCAATCAGCCCCAGCATTTT.

The gene calls are TRBV28 and TRBJ2-7; a weak D match, TRBD1 (5 bases). V lost 4 bases, J lost 5 bases, and 12 bases lay in between. The CDR3 is 13 residues long. Germline V gene sequence: CDR1 MDHEN, CDR2 SYDVKM. The CDR3 bases are TGTGCCAGCAGTTACAGGAATTGGGACGAGCAGTACTTC. Translation gives CASSYRNWDEQYF.

The chain recombines TRBV27 with TRBJ2-3; D is perhaps TRBD2 (6 bases). V shed 7 bases and J shed 0 bases, with 20 bases lying between them. In germline, CDR1 is MNHEY, CDR2 SMNVEV (reference sequence). This CDR3 has 17 residues. This chain's CDR3 is CASTEGSGRYSTDTQYF. CDR3 sequence (DNA): TGTGCCAGCACCGAGGGTAGCGGAAGATATAGCACAGATACGCAGTATTTT.

The genes are TRBV6-2 or TRBV6-3 and TRBJ2-7, with 8 bases lining up with TRBD2. This CDR3 contains 15 residues. Trimming took 2 bases from V and 5 from J; bases not matched to a gene: 8. Per the germline V gene, CDR1 is MNHEY and CDR2 is SVGEGT. Written as DNA, the CDR3 is TGTGCCAGCAGTTACGCCGGGAGGGCCTTTAACGAGCAGTACTTC. Translation: CASSYAGRAFNEQYF.

V gene TRBV28 combines with J gene TRBJ2-2, with a tentative D call TRBD2 (6 bases). The germline V gene has CDR1 MDHEN and CDR2 SYDVKM. V lost 8 bases and J 2 bases, leaving 12 bases between the germline ends. CDR3 size: 14 residues. DNA of the CDR3: TGTGCCAGCCAAGCGGGCGGAAACACCGGGGAGCTGTTTTTT. Protein product: CASQAGGNTGELFF.

The gene calls are TRBV6-5 and TRBJ1-2, with TRBD1 matching over 8 bases. V dropped 6 bases and J dropped 4; count of bases not matched to a gene: 7. The germline V gene has CDR1 MNHEY and CDR2 SVGAGI. CDR3 length: 14 residues. The CDR3 DNA sequence: TGTGCCAGCAGCAGCCCCGGGACAGGCTATGGCTACACCTTC. It codes for CASSSPGTGYGYTF.